This TCR beta chain was documented in a study of control samples from healthy donors and cancer patients. Here immunoSEQ multiplex PCR was the method, and the copy in TCRdb shows in-frame clones only, minus some. The data hold some 140,000 clones, with more than 85% observed a single time. The CDR3 length is 19 residues. The V gene's germline CDR1 is SGHNT and CDR2 YENEEA. Losses at the gene ends were 5 bases for V and 0 bases for J; bases not matched to a gene: 17. What was sequenced was blood. V is TRBV11-3 and J is TRBJ2-3, with TRBD2 identical over 7 bases. The TCR sequence derives from a woman in her twenties or thirties in good health. The DNA for the CDR3 is TGTGCCAGCAGCGCACAGAGAAGAGCGGGACGTTCTAGCACAGATACGCAGTATTTT. Its translation: CASSAQRRAGRSSTDTQYF.